Each of the 26 T cell receptor beta chains below was sequenced from the same sample in a study of CD8 T cells in ankylosing spondylitis. Antigen specificity for these receptors is unknown. General study points: A TCR beta motif of several highly homologous variants seemed to mark ankylosing spondylitis blood.

One entry per CDR3 protein results from TCRdb running MiXCR on the 5' RACE reads. The sample lists about 700,000 distinct CDR3 sequences, 15% to 20% seen once, with about a fifth in the top ten. The material sequenced was blood, either unsorted or a sorted T cell fraction (not recorded which). The receptors derive from a male donor with ankylosing spondylitis.

This clonotype turned up a few times. The chain is built from TRBV29-1 and TRBJ2-1; 11 positions agree with TRBD1. After removal of 5 bases from V and 9 bases from J, the junction contained 9 bases not matched to a gene. CDR1 is SQVTM and CDR2 is ANQGSEA in the germline V gene. This CDR3 contains 14 residues. The CDR3 loop reads CSVWPGQGEGEQFF. CDR3 DNA sequence: TGCAGCGTTTGGCCGGGACAGGGGGAGGGTGAGCAGTTCTTC.

V usage is TRBV7-9 and J usage is TRBJ2-5; D call uncertain. Germline V CDR1 and CDR2: SEHNR, FQNEAQ (reference sequence). The CDR3 length is 14 residues. Between the trimmed V and J ends, which lost 3 bases and 0 bases, there was a span of 8 bases. Here the CDR3 reads CASSFLQNQETQYF. CDR3 coding DNA: TGTGCCAGCAGCTTTTTGCAGAACCAAGAGACCCAGTACTTC.

Details on this clonotype: Compared with germline, one end of the junction differs, possibly owing to a read error. The gene calls are TRBV5-5 and TRBJ2-2; the D gene is possibly TRBD1 (5 bases). From germline, CDR1 is SGHKS and CDR2 YYEKEE (reference sequence). This CDR3 spans 14 amino acids. The CDR3 loop reads CASSSGALTWELFF. Written as DNA, the CDR3 is TGTGCCAGCAGCTCTGGGGCCCTCACCTGGGAGCTGTTTTTT.

The chain has TRBV27 and TRBJ1-5; TRBD1 might be the D (6 bases). The CDR3 runs to 15 residues. Germline V lookup: CDR1 MNHEY, CDR2 SMNVEV (reference sequence). The V end was cut by 6 bases, the J end by 3 bases, with 15 bases between. The DNA for the CDR3 is TGTGCCAGCAGGCGGGGGGGGCTAGACAATCAGCCCCAGCATTTT. Protein: CASRRGGLDNQPQHF.

This rearrangement joins TRBV6-1 to TRBJ2-1; tentatively, D is TRBD2 (6 bases). Between the trimmed V and J ends, which lost 5 bases and 7 bases, there was a span of 18 bases. Germline CDR1 reads MNHNS; CDR2 reads SASEGT. This CDR3 comprises 15 residues. As DNA, the CDR3 is TGTGCCAGCAGTCGCAGACTAGGGGATAGTAATGAGCAGTTCTTC. It codes for CASSRRLGDSNEQFF.

The CDR3 region has the DNA TGTGCCAGCAGCCTAACTAGCGGGAGGGCCTTCGACAATGAGCAGTTCTTC. Its protein product is CASSLTSGRAFDNEQFF. The chain has TRBV6-1 and TRBJ2-1; 13 bases align to TRBD2. With V trimmed by 6 bases and J by 5 bases, 10 bases remained unmatched. Germline values: CDR1 MNHNS, CDR2 SASEGT. CDR3 length: 17 amino acids.

This clonotype was seen a few times. The rearrangement uses TRBV12-3 or TRBV12-4 and TRBJ2-1, with 13 positions matching TRBD2. V was clipped by 6 bases and J by 7 bases; unmatched bases: 6. This CDR3 has 15 residues. The CDR3 DNA reads TGTGCCAGCAGATCGACTAGCGGGGGGTATAATGAGCAGTTCTTC. Translated, it gives CASRSTSGGYNEQFF.

The chain is built from TRBV29-1 and TRBJ1-1; D not certain. Germline CDR1 SQVTM, CDR2 ANQGSEA. There are 14 residues in the CDR3. V was cut by 0 bases and J by 1 base, with 9 bases left in between. CDR3 sequence reads: CSVEETLGNTEAFF. The CDR3 coding sequence is TGCAGCGTTGAAGAGACCTTAGGGAACACTGAAGCTTTCTTT.

V usage is TRBV20-1 and J usage is TRBJ1-5, with no clear D. The V gene's germline CDR1 is DFQATT and CDR2 SNEGSKA (reference sequence). The CDR3 covers 13 residues. V dropped 5 bases and J dropped 0 bases, with 8 bases sitting between them. The CDR3 loop is CSAGPGSNQPQHF. In DNA form, the CDR3 reads TGCAGTGCTGGACCTGGTAGCAATCAGCCCCAGCATTTT.

This clonotype was recorded a few times. This may arise from a read error, as a much more abundant clone is one base away. No conserved phenylalanine or tryptophan ends this CDR3, so it is likely a read error. This chain links TRBV11-2 with TRBJ1-1, with a possible D match to TRBD1 (6 bases). Trimming stripped 0 bases from V and 10 bases from J, with 12 bases between. The germline V gene encodes CDR1 SGHAT and CDR2 FQNNGV. The CDR3 totals 13 residues. The CDR3 coding sequence is TGTGCCAGCAGCTTAGACCAGGGGTTGGGAGCTTTCCTT. Encoded protein: CASSLDQGLGAFL.

The gene calls are TRBV20-1 and TRBJ2-7; 9 bases are a match to TRBD2. There are 15 residues in the CDR3. Germline CDR1 and CDR2: DFQATT and SNEGSKA (reference sequence). Unmatched junction bases numbered 15, after V lost 5 bases and J lost 7 bases. The CDR3 spells CSAGPKAGGPGEQYF. The CDR3 bases are TGCAGTGCTGGCCCGAAGGCGGGAGGGCCGGGAGAGCAGTACTTC.

This clonotype has a handful of counts. The rearrangement uses TRBV20-1 and TRBJ1-1, with TRBD1 identical over 10 bases. The CDR3 contains 12 residues. Losses at the gene ends were 5 bases for V and 5 bases for J; bases not matched to a gene: 2. Germline V CDR1 and CDR2: DFQATT, SNEGSKA (reference sequence). This CDR3 reads CSAAGQGTEAFF. The CDR3, as DNA: TGCAGTGCTGCGGGACAGGGGACTGAAGCTTTCTTT.

This clonotype was seen more than once but under ten times. In nucleotides, the CDR3 is TGCGCCAGCAGGCCGACAGGGATGTGGGATGAAGCTTTCTTT. Its protein is CASRPTGMWDEAFF. This chain links TRBV5-1 with TRBJ1-1; 7 bases fit TRBD1. The germline CDR1 and CDR2 sequences are SGHRS and YFSETQ. V dropped 5 bases and J dropped 7; count of bases not matched to a gene: 11. This CDR3 has 14 residues.

This clonotype was seen many times. The J gene is TRBJ1-6, the V gene TRBV12-3 or TRBV12-4, with TRBD1 as a possible D gene (5 bases). Trimming cost V 7 bases and J 0 bases, with 7 bases left between them. The length of the CDR3 is 14 residues. The CDR3 loop reads CASTDSSYNSPLHF. The CDR3 region has the DNA TGTGCCAGCACCGACAGCTCCTATAATTCACCCCTCCACTTT.

This clonotype was seen a handful of times. The gene calls are TRBV9 and TRBJ2-5; TRBD2 aligns across 10 bases. The ends lost 2 bases at V and 2 bases at J; junction bases unmatched: 3. The germline V gene has CDR1 SGDLS and CDR2 YYNGEE. The CDR3 has 15 amino acids. The CDR3 DNA reads as TGTGCCAGCAGCGTGTCTAGCGGGGGTCAAGAGACCCAGTACTTC. Amino acid sequence: CASSVSSGGQETQYF.

The chain employs TRBV7-8 and TRBJ2-5; maybe TRBD1 (6 bases). Germline lookup yields CDR1 SGHVS and CDR2 FQNEAQ. V shed 0 bases and J shed 7 bases, with 18 bases lying between them. The CDR3 has 16 residues. The CDR3 protein is CASSLASLGKQGTQYF. The CDR3 nucleotides are TGTGCCAGCAGCTTAGCGTCTCTCGGGAAACAGGGGACCCAGTACTTC.

The chain combines TRBV20-1 with TRBJ1-5; D call uncertain. CDR1 and CDR2 from the germline V gene are DFQATT and SNEGSKA (reference sequence). The CDR3 sequence is 12 residues long. V gave up 4 bases and J gave up 5 bases, with 9 bases separating them. The CDR3 sequence is CSAKIGDQPQHF. The CDR3 DNA follows: TGCAGTGCTAAAATAGGAGATCAGCCCCAGCATTTT.

This chain links TRBV12-3 or TRBV12-4 with TRBJ2-2; 7 positions match TRBD2. The CDR3 runs to 13 residues. Trimming at V came to 4 bases and at J to 7 bases, leaving 3 bases not matched to a gene. The CDR3, as DNA: TGTGCCAGCAGTTGGACGGGAGGCGGGGAGCTGTTTTTT. Translated, it gives CASSWTGGGELFF.

V gene TRBV15 combines with J gene TRBJ2-2; unclear D gene. The CDR3 has 14 residues. The V end lost 3 bases, the J end lost 4 bases, and 9 bases lay between the germline ends. Germline loops: CDR1 LNHNV, CDR2 YYDKDF (reference sequence). CDR3 in amino acids: CATSRGLGTGELFF. CDR3 in DNA: TGTGCCACCAGCAGGGGATTGGGCACCGGGGAGCTGTTTTTT.

V usage is TRBV27 and J usage is TRBJ2-7; 7 bases align to TRBD2. The length of the CDR3 is 15 residues. Germline V gene data show CDR1 as MNHEY and CDR2 as SMNVEV (reference sequence). J gave up 2 bases and V 6 bases, and 10 bases lay outside the gene matches. CDR3 nucleotide sequence: TGTGCCAGCAGCACCCAGACTAGCCTTACCTACGAGCAGTACTTC. This sequence encodes CASSTQTSLTYEQYF.

V gene TRBV6-1 combines with J gene TRBJ2-1; 10 positions agree with TRBD2. The CDR3 has 16 amino acids. J lost 5 bases, V lost 7 bases, and 11 bases had no gene match. The germline V gene has CDR1 MNHNS and CDR2 SASEGT. In DNA form, the CDR3 reads TGTGCCAGCAAGCCCAGCGGGAGGGATCTGAACAATGAGCAGTTCTTC. Protein sequence: CASKPSGRDLNNEQFF.

This rearrangement joins TRBV3-1 to TRBJ1-2; D is undetermined. CDR3 length: 13 residues. Germline values: CDR1 LGHDT, CDR2 YNNKEL (reference sequence). Between the trimmed V and J ends, which lost 4 bases and 10 bases, there was a span of 16 bases. DNA of the CDR3: TGTGCCAGCAGCCGAGGAACTGGGGAGACCTACACCTTC. Its translation is CASSRGTGETYTF.

The V and J genes are TRBV6-2 or TRBV6-3 and TRBJ2-2; D is undetermined. The V end was cut by 1 base, the J end by 2 bases, with 8 bases between. Germline V gives CDR1 MNHEY, CDR2 SVGEGT. This CDR3 has 15 residues. The CDR3 sequence is CASSYYGTNTGELFF. CDR3 nucleotides: TGTGCCAGCAGTTACTACGGCACTAACACCGGGGAGCTGTTTTTT.

The table lists this clonotype with a few counts. V is TRBV15 and J is TRBJ2-3; D gene uncertain. From germline, CDR1 is LNHNV and CDR2 YYDKDF (reference sequence). The CDR3 has 12 amino acids. V lost 0 bases, J lost 10 bases, and 8 bases lay in between. The CDR3 region is CATSREVTAQYF. The CDR3 DNA reads TGTGCCACCAGCAGAGAAGTTACGGCGCAGTATTTT.

This clonotype showed up many times. V usage is TRBV28 and J usage is TRBJ2-3; TRBD1 matches at 8 bases. Germline lookup yields CDR1 MDHEN and CDR2 SYDVKM. This CDR3 spans 15 amino acids. V dropped 2 bases and J dropped 0; count of bases not matched to a gene: 1. CDR3 in DNA: TGTGCCAGCAGTTTACACAGGGGGAGCACAGATACGCAGTATTTT. This sequence encodes CASSLHRGSTDTQYF.

This chain connects TRBV5-1 to TRBJ2-5; perhaps TRBD1 as D (6 bases). This CDR3 has 18 residues. V gave up 1 base and J gave up 0 bases, with 19 bases separating them. In germline, CDR1 is SGHRS, CDR2 YFSETQ. The CDR3 reads CASSLPDRPTHYQETQYF. DNA for the CDR3: TGCGCCAGCAGCTTGCCTGACAGGCCTACCCATTACCAAGAGACCCAGTACTTC.